The 12 T cell receptor beta chains below were found in one sample sequenced in a study of T cells in localized non-small cell lung cancer. Sequenced by immunoSEQ multiplex PCR; TCRdb stores in-frame clones only, minus some. The table lists 30,000 to 40,000 clones, roughly 80% of them singletons. The sequencing used peripheral blood, collected before any cancer treatment. Receptors originate from a male donor older than 55 with stage II squamous cell lung carcinoma.

J is TRBJ1-1 and V is TRBV30; D is possibly TRBD1 (6 bases). The CDR3 spans 13 residues. Germline V lookup: CDR1 GTSNPN, CDR2 SVGIG (reference sequence). V lost 0 bases, J lost 4 bases, and 9 bases lay in between. The CDR3 DNA reads as TGTGCCTGGAGTGTCTCAGGGGCCACTGAAGCTTTCTTT. Encoded protein: CAWSVSGATEAFF.

The chain links TRBV19 to TRBJ2-5, with D unresolved. Germline lookup yields CDR1 LNHDA and CDR2 SQIVND (reference sequence). The CDR3 sequence is 13 residues long. The V gene lost 2 bases and the J gene lost 6 bases, with 10 bases spanning the gap. CDR3 protein: CASSIKRFQTQYF. CDR3 nucleotides: TGTGCCAGTAGTATAAAGAGGTTTCAGACCCAGTACTTC. Supplemented by reference TRBV19 and TRBJ2-5, the full variable domain reads DGGITQSPKYLFRKEGQNVTLSCEQNLNHDAMYWYRQDPGQGLRLIYYSQIVNDFQKGDIAEGYSVSREKKESFPLTVTSAQKNPTAFYLCASSIKRFQTQYFGPGTRLLVL.

The chain links TRBV7-9 to TRBJ2-5, with 11 bases aligning to TRBD2. CDR3 size: 16 residues. Losses at the gene ends were 5 bases for V and 5 bases for J; bases not matched to a gene: 10. Germline CDR1 is SEHNR and CDR2 is FQNEAQ (reference sequence). The CDR3 DNA sequence: TGTGCCAGCAGCGTTTCCGGGACTAGCGGCACGGAGACCCAGTACTTC. Translated, it gives CASSVSGTSGTETQYF.

The CDR3 nucleotides read TGTGCCTGGAGTGTAGGAGCGGCCTTTACCTACGAGCAGTACTTC. It codes for CAWSVGAAFTYEQYF. V is TRBV30 and J is TRBJ2-7, with D possibly being TRBD2 (5 bases). V gave up 0 bases and J gave up 2 bases, with 14 bases separating them. This CDR3 region has 15 residues. Germline V CDR1 and CDR2: GTSNPN, SVGIG (reference sequence).

This sequence joins TRBV5-6 and TRBJ2-3; D uncertain. Deletions cut 4 bases from V and 4 bases from J, with 13 bases between. This CDR3 spans 14 amino acids. Germline V gene sequence: CDR1 SGHDT, CDR2 YYEEEE. The CDR3 DNA is TGTGCCAGCAGCCAAACGCTTGGGGCAGATACGCAGTATTTT. Its protein product is CASSQTLGADTQYF.

The chain recombines TRBV9 with TRBJ2-7; D not resolved. Per the germline V gene, CDR1 is SGDLS and CDR2 is YYNGEE. Trimming cost V 1 base and J 0 bases, with 8 bases left between them. CDR3 length: 14 amino acids. CDR3 DNA: TGTGCCAGCAGCGTAAGCCCCAGCTCCTACGAGCAGTACTTC. Encoded protein: CASSVSPSSYEQYF. Filled out from reference TRBV9 and TRBJ2-7, the complete variable domain reads DSGVTQTPKHLITATGQRVTLRCSPRSGDLSVYWYQQSLDQGLQFLIQYYNGEERAKGNILERFSAQQFPDLHSELNLSSLELGDSALYFCASSVSPSSYEQYFGPGTRLTVT.

Concerning this clone itself: Compared with germline, one end of the junction differs, possibly owing to a read error. The genes are TRBV5-6 and TRBJ2-1; D is unresolved. The germline CDR1 and CDR2 sequences are SGHDT and YYEEEE. The CDR3 spans 11 residues. CDR3 nucleotide sequence: TGTGCCAGCAGCGTAGTGACTGAGGAGTTCTTC. Its translation is CASSVVTEEFF.

The genes are TRBV19 and TRBJ2-1, with no clear D. The germline V gene has CDR1 LNHDA and CDR2 SQIVND (reference sequence). The CDR3 totals 11 residues. V dropped 4 bases and J dropped 10 bases, with 8 bases sitting between them. The CDR3 sequence is CASSKLREQFF. The CDR3 nucleotides are TGTGCCAGTAGTAAGCTGCGCGAGCAGTTCTTC.

This chain joins TRBV7-9 and TRBJ1-4; D gene uncertain. V was pared by 5 bases and J by 2 bases, with 9 bases between. This CDR3 region has 14 residues. Germline CDR1 reads SEHNR; CDR2 reads FQNEAQ (reference sequence). CDR3 loop: CASSKSVTNEKLFF. CDR3 sequence (DNA): TGTGCCAGCAGCAAGTCGGTCACTAATGAAAAACTGTTTTTT.

The chain links TRBV6-5 to TRBJ2-1, with D unresolved. V lost 4 bases and J 7 bases, leaving 11 bases between the germline ends. Germline V gene data show CDR1 as MNHEY and CDR2 as SVGAGI. The CDR3 totals 13 residues. Written as DNA, the CDR3 is TGTGCCAGCAGTTTGCTTAGATGGAATGAGCAGTTCTTC. It translates to CASSLLRWNEQFF.

J is TRBJ1-6 and V is TRBV2; D possibly corresponds to TRBD1 (6 bases). Trimming took 7 bases from V and 7 from J, leaving 17 bases between them. The CDR3 loop spans 15 amino acids. Germline-derived CDR1 and CDR2 are SNHLY and FYNNEI. The CDR3 nucleotides read TGTGCCAGCAAACAACAGGGAACGGAAAATTCACCCCTCCACTTT. This gives the protein CASKQQGTENSPLHF.

The chain couples TRBV10-3 to TRBJ2-7; the D gene is possibly TRBD1 (6 bases). The germline V gene encodes CDR1 ENHRY and CDR2 SYGVKD. This CDR3 spans 12 amino acids. CDR3 loop: CASQGTTYEQYF. The CDR3 DNA sequence: TGTGCTTCCCAGGGGACCACCTACGAGCAGTACTTC.